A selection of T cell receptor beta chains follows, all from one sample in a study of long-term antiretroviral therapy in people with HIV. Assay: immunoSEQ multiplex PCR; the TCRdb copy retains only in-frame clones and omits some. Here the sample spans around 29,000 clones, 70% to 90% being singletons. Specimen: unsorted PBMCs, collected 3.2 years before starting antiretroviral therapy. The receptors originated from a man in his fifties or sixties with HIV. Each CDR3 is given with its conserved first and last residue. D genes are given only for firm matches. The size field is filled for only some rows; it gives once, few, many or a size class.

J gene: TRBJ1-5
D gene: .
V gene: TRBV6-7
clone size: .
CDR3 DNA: TGTGCCAGCAGTTTATGGGGAAGCAATCAGCCCCAGCATTTT
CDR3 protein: CASSLWGSNQPQHF

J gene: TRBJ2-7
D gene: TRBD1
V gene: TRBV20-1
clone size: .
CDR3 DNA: TGCAGTGCCGCAGGGGGCTACGAGCAGTACTTC
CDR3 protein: CSAAGGYEQYF

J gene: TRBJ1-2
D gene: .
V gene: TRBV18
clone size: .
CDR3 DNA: TGTGCCAGCTCACCGTTGTCGTATGGCTACACCTTC
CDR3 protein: CASSPLSYGYTF

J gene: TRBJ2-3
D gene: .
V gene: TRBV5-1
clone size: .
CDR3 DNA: TGCGCCAGCAGCTTGGTAGCCGGTCCTAGCACAGATACGCAGTATTTT
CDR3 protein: CASSLVAGPSTDTQYF

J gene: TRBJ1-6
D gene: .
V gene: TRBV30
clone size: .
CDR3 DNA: TGTGCCTGGAGTCAGACAGGTACCAATTCACCCCTCCACTTT
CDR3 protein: CAWSQTGTNSPLHF

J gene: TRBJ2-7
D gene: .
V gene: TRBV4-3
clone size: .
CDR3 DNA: TGCGCCAGCAGCCTCGGCCCTGGCGCAGGGAGCGAGCAGTACTTC
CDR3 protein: CASSLGPGAGSEQYF

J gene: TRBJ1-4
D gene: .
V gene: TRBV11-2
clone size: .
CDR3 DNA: TGTGCCAGCAGCTTTATTACAACTAATGAAAAACTGTTTTTT
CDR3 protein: CASSFITTNEKLFF

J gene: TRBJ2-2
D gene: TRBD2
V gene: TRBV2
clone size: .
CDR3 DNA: TGTGCCAGCAGGGGACTAGCAAGTGCCGGGGAGCTGTTTTTT
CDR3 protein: CASRGLASAGELFF

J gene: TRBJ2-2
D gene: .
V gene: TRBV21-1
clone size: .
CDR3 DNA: TGTGCCAGCAGCAAAGTTCTTCAGGGGCGCGGCACCGGGGAGCTGTTTTTT
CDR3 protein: CASSKVLQGRGTGELFF

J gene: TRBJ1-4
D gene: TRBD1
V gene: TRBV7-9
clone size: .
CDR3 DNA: TGTGCCAGCAGCTTAAATGGACAGGGAATCGAAAAACTGTTTTTT
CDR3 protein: CASSLNGQGIEKLFF

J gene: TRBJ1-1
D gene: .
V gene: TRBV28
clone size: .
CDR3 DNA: TGTGCCAGCAGTTTAGGGGCGGAGGGGAGCACTGAAGCTTTCTTT
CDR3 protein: CASSLGAEGSTEAFF

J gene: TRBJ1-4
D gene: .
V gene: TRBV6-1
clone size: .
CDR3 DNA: TGTGCCACTGGGGGGCGAGGAACTAATGAAAAACTGTTTTTT
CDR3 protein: CATGGRGTNEKLFF

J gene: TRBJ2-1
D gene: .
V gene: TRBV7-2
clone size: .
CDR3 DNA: TGTGCCAGCAGCGCGGACTATAACAATGAGCAGTTCTTC
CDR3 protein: CASSADYNNEQFF

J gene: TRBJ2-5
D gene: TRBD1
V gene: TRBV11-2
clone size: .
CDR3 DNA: TGTGCCAGCAGCTTAGGGACAGACAGGGGGGGAGAGACCCAGTACTTC
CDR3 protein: CASSLGTDRGGETQYF

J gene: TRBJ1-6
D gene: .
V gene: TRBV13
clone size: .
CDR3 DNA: TGTGCCAGCAGCTTAGGCCCTAATTCACCCCTCCACTTT
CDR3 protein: CASSLGPNSPLHF

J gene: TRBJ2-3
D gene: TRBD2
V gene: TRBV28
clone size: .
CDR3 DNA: TGTGCCAGCTCCTCTGCCGGGGGGGCCCGCACAGATACGCAGTATTTT
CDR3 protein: CASSSAGGARTDTQYF

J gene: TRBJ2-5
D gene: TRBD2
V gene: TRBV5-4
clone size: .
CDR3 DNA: TGTGCCAGCAGCTTGGATTCGGGCAGCGGGAGGGAGACCCAGTACTTC
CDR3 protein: CASSLDSGSGRETQYF

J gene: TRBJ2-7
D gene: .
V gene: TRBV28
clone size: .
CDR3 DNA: TGTGCCAGCAGTCATGGACTCCTCAAACGGAACGAGCAGTACTTC
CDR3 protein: CASSHGLLKRNEQYF

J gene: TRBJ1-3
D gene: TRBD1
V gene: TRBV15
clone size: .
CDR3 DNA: TGTGCCACCAGCAGGGGCACTACAGGGGGGTATGGAAACACCATATATTTT
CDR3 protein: CATSRGTTGGYGNTIYF

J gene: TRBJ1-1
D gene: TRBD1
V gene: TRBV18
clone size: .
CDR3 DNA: TGTGCCAGCTCACCACCGGAGACAGGGGGGGAGAACACTGAAGCTTTCTTT
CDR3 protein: CASSPPETGGENTEAFF

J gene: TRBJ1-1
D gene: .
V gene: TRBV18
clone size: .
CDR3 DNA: TGTGCCAGCTCCGAGACAGATAGGGCCACTGAAGCTTTCTTT
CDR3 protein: CASSETDRATEAFF

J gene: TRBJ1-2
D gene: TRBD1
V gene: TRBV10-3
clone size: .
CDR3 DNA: TGTGCCATCAGTGAGTCGTGGGACAGGGCCTCTAGATATGGCTACACCTTC
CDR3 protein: CAISESWDRASRYGYTF

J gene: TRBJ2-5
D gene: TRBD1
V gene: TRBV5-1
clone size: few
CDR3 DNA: TGCGCCAGCAGCCCGGGACAGGGGGTCCAAGAGACCCAGTACTTC
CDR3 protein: CASSPGQGVQETQYF

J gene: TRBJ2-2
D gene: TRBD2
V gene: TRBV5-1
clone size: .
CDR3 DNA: TGCGCCAGCAGCTTGACTAGCGGGAAAACCCCGGAGCTGTTTTTT
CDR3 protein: CASSLTSGKTPELFF

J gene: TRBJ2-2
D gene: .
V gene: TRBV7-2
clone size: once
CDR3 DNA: TGTGCCAGCAGCTTAGTCGCAGGGTACGACACCGGGGAGCTGTTTTTT
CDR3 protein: CASSLVAGYDTGELFF

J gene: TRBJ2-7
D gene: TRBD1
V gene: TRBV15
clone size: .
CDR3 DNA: TGTGCCACCAGCCCGTTGGGACAGGGTTTCTCCGAGCAGTACTTC
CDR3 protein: CATSPLGQGFSEQYF

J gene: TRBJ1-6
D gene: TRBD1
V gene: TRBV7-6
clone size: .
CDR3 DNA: TGTGCCAGCAGCTCGACAGGGATCTCACCCCTCCACTTT
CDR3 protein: CASSSTGISPLHF

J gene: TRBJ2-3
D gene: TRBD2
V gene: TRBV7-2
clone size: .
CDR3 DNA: TGTGCCAGCAGCTTAGTGGGCGGGGGGCGCACAGATACGCAGTATTTT
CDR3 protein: CASSLVGGGRTDTQYF

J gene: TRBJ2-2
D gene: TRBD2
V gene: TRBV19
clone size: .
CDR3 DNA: TGTGCCAGTAGTATCCTTCGGACTAGCGGGGGTGAAGGGGAGCTGTTTTTT
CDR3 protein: CASSILRTSGGEGELFF

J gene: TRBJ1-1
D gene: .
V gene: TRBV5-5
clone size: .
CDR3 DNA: TGTGCCAGCAGCTTGGCCGCGGCAATCGCTGAAGCTTTCTTT
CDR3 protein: CASSLAAAIAEAFF

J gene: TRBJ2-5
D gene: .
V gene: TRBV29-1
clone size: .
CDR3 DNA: TGCAGCGTTGAACCTAGCGCTAAAGAGACCCAGTACTTC
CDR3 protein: CSVEPSAKETQYF

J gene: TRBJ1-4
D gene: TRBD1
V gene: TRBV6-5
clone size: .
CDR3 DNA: TGTGCCAGCAGGGGACAGGGCGGCGAAAAACTGTTTTTT
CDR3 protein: CASRGQGGEKLFF

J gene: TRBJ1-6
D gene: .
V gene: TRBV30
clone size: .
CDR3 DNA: TGTGCCTGGATAACCGGACTGACTAGCTCCTATAATTCACCCCTCCACTTT
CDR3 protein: CAWITGLTSSYNSPLHF

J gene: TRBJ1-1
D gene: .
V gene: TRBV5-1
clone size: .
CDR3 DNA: TGCGCCAGCAGCTTGGTGGGAGCTTCCACTGAAGCTTTCTTT
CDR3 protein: CASSLVGASTEAFF

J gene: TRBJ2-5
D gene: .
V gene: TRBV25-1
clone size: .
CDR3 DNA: TGTGCCAGCAGTGACCCAGGGGTTCAAAAGACCCAGTACTTC
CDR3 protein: CASSDPGVQKTQYF

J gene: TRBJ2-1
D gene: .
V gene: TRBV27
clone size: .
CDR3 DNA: TGTGCCATCCAATCACTCAATGAGCAGTTCTTC
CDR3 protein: CAIQSLNEQFF

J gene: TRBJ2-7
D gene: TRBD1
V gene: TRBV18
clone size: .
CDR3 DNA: TGTGCCAGCTCACCACCGAGACAGGGGCCCTACGAGCAGTACTTC
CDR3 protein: CASSPPRQGPYEQYF

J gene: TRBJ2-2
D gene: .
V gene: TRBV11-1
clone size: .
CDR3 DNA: TGTGCCAGCAGCTGGGGCGAGGGCGGGGAGCTGTTTTTT
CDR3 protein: CASSWGEGGELFF

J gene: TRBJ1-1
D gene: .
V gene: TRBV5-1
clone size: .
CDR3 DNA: TGCGCCAGCAGCGCCAGGTCAGGGATGAACACTGAAGCTTTCTTT
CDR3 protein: CASSARSGMNTEAFF

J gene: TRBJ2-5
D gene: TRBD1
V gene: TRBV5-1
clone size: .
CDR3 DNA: TGCGCCAGCAGCTTGGTGTACAGGGGTCCTGTTCGAGAGACCCAGTACTTC
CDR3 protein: CASSLVYRGPVRETQYF

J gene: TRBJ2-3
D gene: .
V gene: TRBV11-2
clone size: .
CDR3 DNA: TGTGCCAGCGTTGAAAACCGGGCCTCAGATACGCAGTATTTT
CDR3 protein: CASVENRASDTQYF

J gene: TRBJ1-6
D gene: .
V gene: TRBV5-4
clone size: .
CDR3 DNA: TGTGCCAGCAGCAGTCGGGACACCTTTACCGGTTCACCCCTCCACTTT
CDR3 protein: CASSSRDTFTGSPLHF

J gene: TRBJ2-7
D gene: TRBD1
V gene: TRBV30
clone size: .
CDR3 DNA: TGTGCCTGGAGTGTTGGGGACAGGGTCTTCGAGCAGTACTTC
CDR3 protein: CAWSVGDRVFEQYF

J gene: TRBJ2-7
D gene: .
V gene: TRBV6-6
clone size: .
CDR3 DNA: TGTGCCAGCAGTACAAGGACAAGGCCCTACGAGCAGTACTTC
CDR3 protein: CASSTRTRPYEQYF

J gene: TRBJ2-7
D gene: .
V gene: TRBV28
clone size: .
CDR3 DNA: TGTGCCAGCAGGGACGCAGGCTGGGAGCAGTACTTC
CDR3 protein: CASRDAGWEQYF

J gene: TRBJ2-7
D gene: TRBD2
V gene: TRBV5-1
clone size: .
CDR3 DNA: TGCGCCAGCAGCTTGGGTGGCGGGGGATCCTACGAGCAGTACTTC
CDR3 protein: CASSLGGGGSYEQYF

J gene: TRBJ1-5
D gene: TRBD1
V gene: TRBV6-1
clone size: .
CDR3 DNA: TGTGCCAGCGCACCGGGACAGGGCGATCAGCCCCAGCATTTT
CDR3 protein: CASAPGQGDQPQHF

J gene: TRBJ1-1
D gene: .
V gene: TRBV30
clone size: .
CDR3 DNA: TGTGCCTGGAGTGTAGGCCCGGTGAAGGAAGCTTTCTTT
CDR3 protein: CAWSVGPVKEAFF

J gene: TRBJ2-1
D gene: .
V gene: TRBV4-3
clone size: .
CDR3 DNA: TGCGCCAGCAGCCAAGTAGCCATGTCGGAGCAGTTCTTC
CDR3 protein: CASSQVAMSEQFF

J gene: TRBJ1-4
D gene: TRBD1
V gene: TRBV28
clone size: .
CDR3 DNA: TGTGCCAGCAGTCCATCCGGGACAGGTAGTGAAAAACTGTTTTTT
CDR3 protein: CASSPSGTGSEKLFF

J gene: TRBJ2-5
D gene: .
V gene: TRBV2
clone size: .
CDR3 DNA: TGTGCCATCCGGGCGGACTACCGCCAAGAGACCCAGTACTTC
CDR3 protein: CAIRADYRQETQYF

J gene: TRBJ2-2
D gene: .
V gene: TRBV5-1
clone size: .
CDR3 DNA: TGCGCCAGCACCTACGGGACGAACACCGGGGAGCTGTTTTTT
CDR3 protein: CASTYGTNTGELFF

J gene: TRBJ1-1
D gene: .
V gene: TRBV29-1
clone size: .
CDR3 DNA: TGCAGCGTTCTGGGGCAGAACACTGAAGCTTTCTTT
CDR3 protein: CSVLGQNTEAFF

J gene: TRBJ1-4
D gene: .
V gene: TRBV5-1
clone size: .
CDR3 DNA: TGCGCCAGCAGCGCCACCGGGGAACTTGAAAAACTGTTTTTT
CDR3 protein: CASSATGELEKLFF

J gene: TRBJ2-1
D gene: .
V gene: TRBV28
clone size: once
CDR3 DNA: TGTGCCAGCAGTCCTTTGGGGGGCCGAAACAATGAGCAGTTCTTC
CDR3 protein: CASSPLGGRNNEQFF

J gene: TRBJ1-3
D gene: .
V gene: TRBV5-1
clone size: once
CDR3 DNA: TGCGCCAGCAGCTTAAACAGGGCTAACACCATATATTTT
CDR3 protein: CASSLNRANTIYF